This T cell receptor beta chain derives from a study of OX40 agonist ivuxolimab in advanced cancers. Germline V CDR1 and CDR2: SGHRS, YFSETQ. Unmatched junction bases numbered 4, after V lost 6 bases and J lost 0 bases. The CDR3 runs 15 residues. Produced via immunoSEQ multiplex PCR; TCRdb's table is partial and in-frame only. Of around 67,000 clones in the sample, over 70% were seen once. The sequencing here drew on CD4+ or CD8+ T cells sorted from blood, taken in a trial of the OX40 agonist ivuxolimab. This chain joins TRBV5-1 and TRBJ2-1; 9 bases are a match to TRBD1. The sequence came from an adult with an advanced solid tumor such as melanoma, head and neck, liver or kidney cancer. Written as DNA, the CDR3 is TGCGCCAGCAAAGACAGGGGGAGCTCCTACAATGAGCAGTTCTTC. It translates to CASKDRGSSYNEQFF.